A single sample gave rise to the 11 T cell receptor beta chains below, sequenced in a study of cytomegalovirus exposure and HLA in healthy donors. PCR amplification relied on 60 Vbeta primers (plus 13 Jbeta primers). The protocol was immunoSEQ multiplex PCR, while the TCRdb copy is restricted to in-frame clones and leaves out a portion. The data contain about 120,000 clones, over 80% of them seen just once; the ten biggest clones take up 2.1%. The sequenced material came from PBMCs. These receptors originate from a man aged 25 to 40 in good health and CMV-seronegative.

V usage is TRBV11-2 and J usage is TRBJ1-5, with a possible D match to TRBD1 (5 bases). Germline V gives CDR1 SGHAT, CDR2 FQNNGV. The CDR3 extends over 14 amino acids. V gave up 4 bases and J gave up 3 bases, with 10 bases separating them. Here the CDR3 DNA reads TGTGCCAGCAGCTCGTCAGGGCCCAATCAGCCCCAGCATTTT. Residues: CASSSSGPNQPQHF.

V usage is TRBV5-5 and J usage is TRBJ2-5; D is possibly TRBD1 (6 bases). Germline CDR1 reads SGHKS; CDR2 reads YYEKEE (reference sequence). V lost 0 bases and J lost 4, with 10 bases in between. The CDR3 is 14 amino acids. The CDR3 reads CASSLAQGRETQYF. CDR3 sequence (DNA): TGTGCCAGCAGCTTGGCCCAGGGGCGAGAGACCCAGTACTTC.

The rearrangement joins TRBV5-5 to TRBJ1-3; perhaps TRBD1 as D (5 bases). The germline gives CDR1 SGHKS, CDR2 YYEKEE (reference sequence). V lost 0 bases, J lost 5 bases, and 15 bases lay in between. The CDR3 consists of 16 residues. This CDR3 reads CASSLGIGAERNTIYF. The DNA for the CDR3 is TGTGCCAGCAGCTTGGGTATAGGGGCAGAACGAAACACCATATATTTT.

The rearrangement joins TRBV28 to TRBJ2-5; TRBD2 matches 10 bases. The CDR3 consists of 16 residues. V was clipped by 6 bases and J by 6 bases; unmatched bases: 13. Germline V gene lookup returns CDR1 MDHEN and CDR2 SYDVKM. The chain's CDR3 is CASSPRNSGGKKTQYF. The CDR3 DNA reads as TGTGCCAGCAGCCCAAGGAATAGCGGGGGGAAGAAGACCCAGTACTTC. The whole variable domain, filled in from reference TRBV28 and TRBJ2-5, reads DVKVTQSSRYLVKRTGEKVFLECVQDMDHENMFWYRQDPGLGLRLIYFSYDVKMKEKGDIPEGYSVSREKKERFSLILESASTNQTSMYLCASSPRNSGGKKTQYFGPGTRLLVL.

The chain carries TRBV5-1 and TRBJ1-6; TRBD1 might be the D (5 bases). Germline loops: CDR1 SGHRS, CDR2 YFSETQ. The CDR3 has 15 residues. V was shortened by 4 bases and J by 7 bases, with 15 bases between the two germline ends. Written as DNA, the CDR3 is TGCGCCAGCAGCGGTCAGGGATCGAAGAATTCACCCCTCCACTTT. It is translated as CASSGQGSKNSPLHF. Supplemented by reference TRBV5-1 and TRBJ1-6, the full variable domain reads KAGVTQTPRYLIKTRGQQVTLSCSPISGHRSVSWYQQTPGQGLQFLFEYFSETQRNKGNFPGRFSGRQFSNSRSEMNVSTLELGDSALYLCASSGQGSKNSPLHFGNGTRLTVT.

The CDR3 region is CASSAGVGRTQYF. The CDR3 DNA reads TGTGCCAGCAGTGCCGGGGTTGGCCGGACCCAGTACTTC. The chain joins TRBV2 to TRBJ2-5, with D possibly matching TRBD2 (5 bases). Germline V gene sequence: CDR1 SNHLY, CDR2 FYNNEI. V lost 4 bases to trimming and J lost 7 bases, with 13 bases between them. The CDR3 is 13 amino acids.

This clone was observed once. The V call is TRBV5-1, the J call TRBJ1-3; 12 bases line up with TRBD1. This CDR3 contains 17 residues. After removal of 0 bases from V and 8 bases from J, the junction contained 9 bases not matched to a gene. Germline lookup yields CDR1 SGHRS and CDR2 YFSETQ. The CDR3 coding sequence is TGCGCCAGCAGCTTGGCCGGAAGGGACAGGGGGCTTGACACCATATATTTT. Its protein is CASSLAGRDRGLDTIYF.

The chain carries TRBV6-5 and TRBJ2-1; 9 bases match TRBD2. In germline, CDR1 is MNHEY, CDR2 SVGAGI. The CDR3 runs to 15 residues. Trimming at V came to 6 bases and at J to 3 bases, leaving 6 bases not matched to a gene. The CDR3 region has the DNA TGTGCCAGCAGAGGTAGCGGGGGAAACTACAATGAGCAGTTCTTC. As protein: CASRGSGGNYNEQFF.

The chain carries TRBV4-3 and TRBJ1-5; possible D gene TRBD1, 6 bases. This CDR3 is 20 amino acids long. In germline, CDR1 is LGHNA, CDR2 YSLEER. Trimming removed 0 bases at V and 2 bases at J, with 23 bases between. CDR3 protein: CASSQEISGGRGGGNQPQHF. CDR3 DNA sequence: TGCGCCAGCAGCCAAGAAATTAGCGGGGGGCGCGGAGGGGGCAATCAGCCCCAGCATTTT.

The chain links TRBV4-3 to TRBJ2-2; D is unresolved. The CDR3 contains 16 residues. V dropped 5 bases and J dropped 5 bases, with 18 bases sitting between them. CDR1 and CDR2 (germline): LGHNA, YSLEER. The CDR3 DNA is TGCGCCAGCAGCTCTCCGACACGCCAGAGAACCGGGGAGCTGTTTTTT. Translated, it gives CASSSPTRQRTGELFF.

The chain employs TRBV19 and TRBJ2-6, with a tentative D call TRBD1 (6 bases). The CDR3 has 19 residues. Germline CDR1 LNHDA, CDR2 SQIVND (reference sequence). Trimming stripped 3 bases from V and 1 base from J, with 19 bases between. As DNA, the CDR3 is TGTGCCAGTAGTATCGGAACCCGGGACATCTTTTCTGGGGCCAACGTCCTGACTTTC. Protein: CASSIGTRDIFSGANVLTF.